This record concerns one TCR beta chain sequence. The sample originates from a study of blood T cell repertoires in COVID-19. Trimming stripped 0 bases from V and 3 bases from J, with 10 bases between. The CDR3 spans 14 residues. Germline lookup yields CDR1 SGDLS and CDR2 YYNGEE. Here immunoSEQ multiplex PCR was the method, and the copy in TCRdb shows in-frame clones only, minus some. Seen here are 150,000 to 200,000 clones, 88% observed once, and the top ten hold approximately 4.4%. The chain couples TRBV9 to TRBJ2-7; D gene ambiguous. The sequenced material came from peripheral blood. The TCR originated in a human donor in a cohort sampled during active COVID-19. The CDR3 DNA reads TGTGCCAGCAGCGTAGCAGGCTACGACTACGAGCAGTACTTC. Residues: CASSVAGYDYEQYF.